The next 5 T cell receptor beta chains were all read from a single sample in a study of blood T cells in healthy people across ages. Sample-barcoded 5' priming and a J-beta primer mix drove a second PCR of about 6 to 12 cycles. One entry per CDR3 protein results from TCRdb running MiXCR on the 5' RACE reads. The sample contains roughly 500,000 distinct CDR3 sequences, 27% of which appear only once. The sample comprised blood. Receptors were obtained from a woman in her sixties or seventies in good health.

This clonotype was counted only a few times. The chain combines TRBV9 with TRBJ2-5; 9 bases are shared with TRBD2. The CDR3 contains 16 residues. Germline V CDR1 and CDR2: SGDLS, YYNGEE. With V trimmed by 0 bases and J by 2 bases, 5 bases remained unmatched. The chain's CDR3 is CASSVEGTSRQETQYF. The CDR3 DNA follows: TGTGCCAGCAGCGTAGAAGGGACTAGCAGACAAGAGACCCAGTACTTC.

This clonotype has just a few counts. The chain is built from TRBV3-1 and TRBJ2-5; D ambiguous. Trimming left V 3 bases short and J 5 bases short, with 13 bases between. The germline V gene has CDR1 LGHDT and CDR2 YNNKEL (reference sequence). There are 14 residues in the CDR3. CDR3 in amino acids: CASSHGSSSETQYF. CDR3 DNA: TGTGCCAGCAGCCACGGCTCGAGCTCTGAGACCCAGTACTTC.

The sample holds a few counts of this clonotype. The chain is built from TRBV6-2 or TRBV6-3 and TRBJ2-3, with TRBD2 matching over 9 bases. J gave up 2 bases and V 5 bases, and 8 bases lay outside the gene matches. This CDR3 spans 16 amino acids. Germline assignment: CDR1 MNHEY and CDR2 SVGEGT. The CDR3 bases are TGTGCCAGCAGTAACCCCAGCGGGGGGACCACAGATACGCAGTATTTT. It encodes CASSNPSGGTTDTQYF.

This clonotype appeared a few times. V is TRBV5-1 and J is TRBJ2-1; 9 bases are shared with TRBD2. This CDR3 contains 16 residues. Germline loops: CDR1 SGHRS, CDR2 YFSETQ. V lost 4 bases and J lost 4; bases outside the gene matches: 9. The CDR3 DNA follows: TGCGCCAGCAGCCTGAATGCCGCGGGGGGGTACAATGAGCAGTTCTTC. Its translation: CASSLNAAGGYNEQFF.

The chain has TRBV21-1 and TRBJ1-2; the D call TRBD1 from the table was never checked on the DNA. TRBV21-1 is deemed a pseudogene. The CDR3 is 13 residues long. The CDR3 loop is CASSKTQDYGYTF. The CDR3 coding sequence is TGTGCCAGCAGCAAAACACAGGACTATGGCTACACCTTC.